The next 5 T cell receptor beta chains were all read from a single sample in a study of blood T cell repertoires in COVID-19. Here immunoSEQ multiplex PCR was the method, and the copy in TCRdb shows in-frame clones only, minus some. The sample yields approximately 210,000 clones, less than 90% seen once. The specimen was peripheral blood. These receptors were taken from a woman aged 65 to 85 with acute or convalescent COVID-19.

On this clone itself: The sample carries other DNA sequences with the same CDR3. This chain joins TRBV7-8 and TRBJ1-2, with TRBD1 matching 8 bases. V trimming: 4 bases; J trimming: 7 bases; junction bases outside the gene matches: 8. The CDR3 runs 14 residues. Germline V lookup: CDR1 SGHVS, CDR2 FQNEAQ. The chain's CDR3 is CASSSDRVGSGYTF. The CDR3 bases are TGTGCCAGCAGCTCGGACAGGGTGGGATCTGGCTACACCTTC. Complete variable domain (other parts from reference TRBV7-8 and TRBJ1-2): GAGVSQSPRYKVAKRGQDVALRCDPISGHVSLFWYQQALGQGPEFLTYFQNEAQLDKSGLPSDRFFAERPEGSVSTLKIQRTQQEDSAVYLCASSSDRVGSGYTFGSGTRLTVV.

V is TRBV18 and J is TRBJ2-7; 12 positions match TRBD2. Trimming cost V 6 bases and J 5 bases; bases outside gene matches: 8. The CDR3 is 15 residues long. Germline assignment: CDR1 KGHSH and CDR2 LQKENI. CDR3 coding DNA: TGTGCCAGCTCCCACACGACTAGCGGGAGTCACGAGCAGTACTTC. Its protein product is CASSHTTSGSHEQYF.

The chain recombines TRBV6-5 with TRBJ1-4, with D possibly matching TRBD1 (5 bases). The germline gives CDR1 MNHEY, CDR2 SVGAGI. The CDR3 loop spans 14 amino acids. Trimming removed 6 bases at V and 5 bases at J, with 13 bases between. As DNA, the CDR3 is TGTGCCAGCAGGTCAGGGTGGGCGAATGAAAAACTGTTTTTT. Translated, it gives CASRSGWANEKLFF.

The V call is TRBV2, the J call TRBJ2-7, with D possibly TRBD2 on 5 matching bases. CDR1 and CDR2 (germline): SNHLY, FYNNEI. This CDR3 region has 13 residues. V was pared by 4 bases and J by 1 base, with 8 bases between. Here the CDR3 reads CASSAEASYEQYF. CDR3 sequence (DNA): TGTGCCAGCAGTGCGGAGGCGTCCTACGAGCAGTACTTC.

The DNA of the CDR3 is TGTGCCAGCAGTATCGGGACAGGGGCCCGCCGTCCCTATGGCTACACCTTC. Protein sequence: CASSIGTGARRPYGYTF. The J gene is TRBJ1-2, the V gene TRBV7-2; 10 bases line up with TRBD1. Germline CDR1 SGHTA, CDR2 FQGNSA. V trimming: 6 bases; J trimming: 4 bases; junction bases outside the gene matches: 14. The CDR3 has 17 amino acids.